These 15 T cell receptor beta chains were sequenced from one sample in a study of blood T cell repertoires in COVID-19. TCRdb's table, derived via immunoSEQ multiplex PCR, lists solely in-frame clones and lacks some. The table lists 85,000 to 95,000 clones, around 87% of them singletons. The sequencing sample was made of peripheral blood. Source of these receptors: a human donor with acute or convalescent COVID-19. The donor label of this sample is uncertain.

The gene calls are TRBV4-1 and TRBJ1-2, with 7 bases aligning to TRBD1. Germline CDR1 and CDR2: MGHRA and YSYEKL. The CDR3 covers 17 residues. The V gene end was trimmed by 1 base and the J gene end by 7 bases; junction bases not matched to a gene: 15. Here the CDR3 DNA reads TGCGCCAGCAGCCAAGCTAACACCCAATCCCCAGGGGGTGGCTACACCTTC. Translated: CASSQANTQSPGGGYTF.

The rearrangement uses TRBV5-4 and TRBJ1-1, with D maybe TRBD1 (5 bases). CDR3 size: 14 residues. Germline loops: CDR1 SGHNT, CDR2 YYREEE (reference sequence). Trimming pared 4 bases from V and 0 bases from J, leaving 10 bases between. Here the CDR3 DNA reads TGTGCCAGCAGCCCCGTGGGGCTGAACACTGAAGCTTTCTTT. Its protein product is CASSPVGLNTEAFF.

The rearrangement links TRBV21-1 to TRBJ1-5; the D call in the table, TRBD1, was not verified against the DNA. TRBV21-1 is annotated as a pseudogene. CDR3 length: 18 residues. The CDR3 protein is CASSKQYRGLYSNQPQHF. Here the CDR3 DNA reads TGTGCCAGCAGCAAACAATACAGGGGGTTGTATAGCAATCAGCCCCAGCATTTT.

The chain joins TRBV4-2 to TRBJ1-4; TRBD1 might be the D (5 bases). The CDR3 has 17 amino acids. Germline values: CDR1 LGHNA, CDR2 YNFKEQ. V lost 0 bases and J 5 bases, leaving 16 bases between the germline ends. The CDR3 here is CASSQDRGRTRNEKLFF. For the CDR3, the DNA is TGTGCCAGCAGCCAAGATCGTGGGCGGACAAGGAATGAAAAACTGTTTTTT.

The chain combines TRBV28 with TRBJ2-7, with D perhaps TRBD2 (6 bases). The CDR3 consists of 13 residues. From germline, CDR1 is MDHEN and CDR2 SYDVKM. Trimming took 6 bases from V and 3 from J, leaving 12 bases between them. CDR3 nucleotide sequence: TGTGCCAGCAGCGGCCACGGGGGCTACGAGCAGTACTTC. It is translated as CASSGHGGYEQYF. Using reference TRBV28 and TRBJ2-7 for the parts outside the CDR3, the full variable domain is DVKVTQSSRYLVKRTGEKVFLECVQDMDHENMFWYRQDPGLGLRLIYFSYDVKMKEKGDIPEGYSVSREKKERFSLILESASTNQTSMYLCASSGHGGYEQYFGPGTRLTVT.

The table lists this clone with a few counts. The rearrangement links TRBV5-1 to TRBJ1-4; D is ambiguous. This CDR3 has 15 amino acids. The V gene's germline CDR1 is SGHRS and CDR2 YFSETQ. V was clipped by 1 base and J by 6 bases, with 13 bases between them. DNA of the CDR3: TGCGCCAGCAGCTTGTCCGCACTCACCGATGAAAAACTGTTTTTT. Protein product: CASSLSALTDEKLFF.

This sequence joins TRBV28 and TRBJ1-1, with TRBD1 identical over 7 bases. V lost 5 bases, J lost 1 base, and 10 bases stayed unmatched. The CDR3 loop spans 16 amino acids. Germline V gene lookup returns CDR1 MDHEN and CDR2 SYDVKM. The CDR3 spells CASSLPRDRPNTEAFF. The CDR3 nucleotides are TGTGCCAGCAGTCTGCCCCGGGACAGACCGAACACTGAAGCTTTCTTT. Variable domain in full (rest from reference TRBV28 and TRBJ1-1): DVKVTQSSRYLVKRTGEKVFLECVQDMDHENMFWYRQDPGLGLRLIYFSYDVKMKEKGDIPEGYSVSREKKERFSLILESASTNQTSMYLCASSLPRDRPNTEAFFGQGTRLTVV.

The genes are TRBV11-2 and TRBJ2-1, with D perhaps matching TRBD2 (6 bases). Germline values: CDR1 SGHAT, CDR2 FQNNGV. Trimming removed 0 bases from V and 3 bases from J, with 9 bases in between. The CDR3 is 15 amino acids. The CDR3 DNA is TGTGCCAGCAGCTTAGACGGACTAATCTACAATGAGCAGTTCTTC. It translates to CASSLDGLIYNEQFF.

This rearrangement joins TRBV3-1 (or the pseudogene TRBV3-2) to TRBJ1-3; D gene ambiguous. Germline assignment: CDR1 LGHDT and CDR2 YNNKEL (reference sequence). Trimming pared 4 bases from V and 0 bases from J, leaving 16 bases between. The CDR3 extends over 17 amino acids. In nucleotides, the CDR3 is TGTGCCAGCAGCCGCCTGAGGAACGGATACTCTGGAAACACCATATATTTT. It yields the protein CASSRLRNGYSGNTIYF.

This clone was detected once. The chain links TRBV24-1 to TRBJ2-1; 8 bases align to TRBD1. The V segment lost 3 bases and the J segment 6 bases; nucleotides outside the gene matches: 9. CDR3 length equals 16 residues. The V gene's germline CDR1 is KGHDR and CDR2 SFDVKD. The CDR3 loop reads CATSDPAWTGRNEQFF. The CDR3 DNA sequence: TGTGCCACCAGTGATCCCGCATGGACAGGGCGCAATGAGCAGTTCTTC.

V is TRBV7-3 and J is TRBJ2-1, with no clear D. The ends were cut back, 5 bases at V and 7 bases at J, with 15 bases in the middle. The CDR3 contains 14 residues. Germline CDR1 and CDR2: SGHTA and FQGTGA. CDR3 amino acids: CASSPDPLRNEQFF. In DNA form, the CDR3 reads TGTGCCAGCAGCCCTGACCCCCTGAGGAATGAGCAGTTCTTC.

The gene calls are TRBV6-1 and TRBJ2-1, with 9 bases identical to TRBD2. CDR3 length: 18 amino acids. The germline V gene encodes CDR1 MNHNS and CDR2 SASEGT. Trimming took 4 bases from V and 3 from J; bases not matched to a gene: 13. CDR3 amino acids: CASSGPTSGPLYYNEQFF. The CDR3 DNA is TGTGCCAGCAGTGGCCCGACTAGCGGTCCCCTATACTACAATGAGCAGTTCTTC.

This sequence joins TRBV11-2 and TRBJ1-3; TRBD1 might be the D (6 bases). The ends were cut back, 0 bases at V and 0 bases at J, with 12 bases in the middle. This CDR3 has 17 residues. Germline-derived CDR1 and CDR2 are SGHAT and FQNNGV. The CDR3 bases are TGTGCCAGCAGCTTAGATCGCAGGGGCCTCTCTGGAAACACCATATATTTT. It translates to CASSLDRRGLSGNTIYF.

J is TRBJ1-2 and V is TRBV9; TRBD1 agrees at 8 bases. The CDR3 is 14 residues long. The J segment lost 3 bases and the V segment lost 3 bases, leaving 4 bases of the junction unmatched. The germline gives CDR1 SGDLS, CDR2 YYNGEE. Here the CDR3 DNA reads TGTGCCAGCAGCGGCGGACAGGGCCACTATGGCTACACCTTC. Translation: CASSGGQGHYGYTF.

V is TRBV5-1 and J is TRBJ2-1, with a possible D match to TRBD1 (8 bases). The CDR3 is 17 amino acids. Germline V gene lookup returns CDR1 SGHRS and CDR2 YFSETQ. The V end lost 4 bases, the J end lost 4 bases, and 21 bases lay between the germline ends. CDR3 DNA sequence: TGCGCCAGCAGCACTGGACAGGGAGGGAGGACTTACAATGAGCAGTTCTTC. Translation: CASSTGQGGRTYNEQFF. Using reference TRBV5-1 and TRBJ2-1 for the parts outside the CDR3, the full variable domain is KAGVTQTPRYLIKTRGQQVTLSCSPISGHRSVSWYQQTPGQGLQFLFEYFSETQRNKGNFPGRFSGRQFSNSRSEMNVSTLELGDSALYLCASSTGQGGRTYNEQFFGPGTRLTVL.